This TCR beta chain comes out of a study of T-cell reconstitution after alpha-beta-depleted transplantation in children. Construction of the TCRbeta library involved unique molecular identifiers. Via MiXCR, TCRdb re-called the PCR reads, giving one row per CDR3 protein. The table has approximately 350,000 distinct CDR3 sequences, around 10% seen once. This clonotype was seen more than once but under ten times. The input for sequencing was PBMCs from the stem cell graft donor, taken from the stem cell graft. The receptor's source is a human donor who donated a stem cell graft to a child with acute lymphoblastic leukemia.

The DNA of the CDR3 is TGTGCCACCAGTGACCCCGCGGCGGAGCAGTTCTTC. This sequence encodes CATSDPAAEQFF. The gene calls are TRBV24-1 and TRBJ2-1; D uncertain. The CDR3 totals 12 residues. In germline, CDR1 is KGHDR, CDR2 SFDVKD. V was clipped by 4 bases and J by 10 bases, with 10 bases between them.